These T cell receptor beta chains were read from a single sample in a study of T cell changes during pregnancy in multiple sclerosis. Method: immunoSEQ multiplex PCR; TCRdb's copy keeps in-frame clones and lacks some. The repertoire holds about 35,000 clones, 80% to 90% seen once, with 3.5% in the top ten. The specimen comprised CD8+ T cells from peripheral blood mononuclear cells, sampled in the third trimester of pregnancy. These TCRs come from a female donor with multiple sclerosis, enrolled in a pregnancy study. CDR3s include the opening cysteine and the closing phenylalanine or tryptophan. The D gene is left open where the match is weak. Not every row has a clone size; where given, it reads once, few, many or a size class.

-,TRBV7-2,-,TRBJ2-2,TGTGCCAGCAGCTTAGGGCAGGGTGCCTCCGGGGAGCTGTTTTTT,CASSLGQGASGELFF
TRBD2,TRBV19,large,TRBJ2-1,TGTGCCACGGAAATAGCGGGGGACTACAATGAGCAGTTCTTC,CATEIAGDYNEQFF
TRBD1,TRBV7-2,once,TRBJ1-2,TGTGCCAGCAGCTTAGGAACCTACGGGACAGTTAACTATGGCTACACCTTC,CASSLGTYGTVNYGYTF
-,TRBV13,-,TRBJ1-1,TGTGCCAGCAGTGAGGGAGTCAGATTTATGAACACTGAAGCTTTCTTT,CASSEGVRFMNTEAFF
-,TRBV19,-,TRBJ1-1,TGTGCCAGTAGTATAGCGAGCCAAAGCGAAGCTTTCTTT,CASSIASQSEAFF
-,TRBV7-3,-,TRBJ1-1,TGTGCCAGCAGCTTTTCAGGGAACACTGAAGCTTTCTTT,CASSFSGNTEAFF
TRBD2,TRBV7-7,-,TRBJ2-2,TGTGCCAGCAGCTTAGTTAGAGTCGCGGGGGGGTTATCCACGAACACCGGGGAGCTGTTTTTT,CASSLVRVAGGLSTNTGELFF
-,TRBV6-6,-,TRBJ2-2,TGTGCCAGCACCGGCGGTGGCCCCCCGGAACTGTTTTTT,CASTGGGPPELFF
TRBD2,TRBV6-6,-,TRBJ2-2,TGTGCCAGCAGTTACGACGGGACTAGCATCACCGGGGAGCTGTTTTTT,CASSYDGTSITGELFF
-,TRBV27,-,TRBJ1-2,TGTGCCAGCAGCCCGGGACACCTCCTTTATGGCTACACCTTC,CASSPGHLLYGYTF
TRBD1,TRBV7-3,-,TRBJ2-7,TGTGCCAGCAGCTTGGCCCCGACAGGGCCTATGAACGAGCAGTACTTC,CASSLAPTGPMNEQYF
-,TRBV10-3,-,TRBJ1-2,TGTGCCATCAGTGAGCCCGGGGGGATACTCTATGGCTACACCTTC,CAISEPGGILYGYTF
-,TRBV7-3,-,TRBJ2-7,TGTGCCAGCAGCTCGCCCCCCAGGGGCCCCAATTTC,CASSSPPRGPNF